This T cell receptor (beta chain) is from a study of T cell responses to AZD1222 COVID-19 vaccine. Findings and limits, study-wide: Donor demographics were predominantly white British with a female majority; clonal diversity may be underestimated. AZD1222 recipients seropositive at baseline numbered only five to seven. Distributed over spike, vaccine-associated CD4 TCRs predominated at 160-218 and 743-854. Regions left unmutated in variants are reportedly the target of nearly half of spike-specific TCRs.

CDR3 length: 15 amino acids. Germline lookup yields CDR1 LNHDA and CDR2 SQIVND (reference sequence). Trimming took off 1 base at V and 1 base at J, with 7 bases between the two ends. Produced via immunoSEQ multiplex PCR; TCRdb's table is partial and in-frame only. The sample records about 73,000 clones, approximately 89% being singletons. Notes on this clone: The antigen is unknown.

This receptor was taken from an adult who received the AZD1222 COVID-19 vaccine. The genes are TRBV19 and TRBJ2-2, with D unresolved. This specimen consisted of peripheral blood, obtained 28 days after the second AZD1222 dose. The CDR3 bases are TGTGCCAGTAGTATAGGAGCAGGGAACACCGGGGAGCTGTTTTTT. As protein: CASSIGAGNTGELFF.